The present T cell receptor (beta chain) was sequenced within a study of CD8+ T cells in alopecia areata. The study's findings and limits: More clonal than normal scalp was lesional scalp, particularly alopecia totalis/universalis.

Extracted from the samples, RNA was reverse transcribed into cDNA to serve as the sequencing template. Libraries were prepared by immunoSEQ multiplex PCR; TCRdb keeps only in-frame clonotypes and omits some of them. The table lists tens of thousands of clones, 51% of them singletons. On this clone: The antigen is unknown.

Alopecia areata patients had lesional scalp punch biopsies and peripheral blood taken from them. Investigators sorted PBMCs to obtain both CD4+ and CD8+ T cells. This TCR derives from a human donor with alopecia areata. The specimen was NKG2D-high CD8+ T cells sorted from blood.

The CDR3 sequence is CANPRDTQYF. Here the CDR3 DNA reads TGTGCCAACCCCCGAGATACGCAGTATTTT. V and J are TRBV28 and TRBJ2-3; unclear D gene. CDR1 and CDR2 from the germline V gene are MDHEN and SYDVKM. Trimming pared 10 bases from V and 5 bases from J, leaving 7 bases between. This CDR3 is built from 10 residues.